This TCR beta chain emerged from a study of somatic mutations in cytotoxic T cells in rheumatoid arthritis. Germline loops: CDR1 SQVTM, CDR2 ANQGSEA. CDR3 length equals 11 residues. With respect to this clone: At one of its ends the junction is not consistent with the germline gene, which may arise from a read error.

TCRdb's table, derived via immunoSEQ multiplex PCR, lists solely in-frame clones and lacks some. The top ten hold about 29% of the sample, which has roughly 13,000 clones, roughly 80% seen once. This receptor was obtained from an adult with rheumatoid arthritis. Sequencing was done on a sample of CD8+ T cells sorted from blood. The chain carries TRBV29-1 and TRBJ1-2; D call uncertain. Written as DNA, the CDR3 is TGCAGCGTTAAAGAGGGAAATGGCTACACCTTC. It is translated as CSVKEGNGYTF.